A single sample gave rise to the 10 T cell receptor beta chains below, sequenced in a study of T-cell reconstitution after alpha-beta-depleted transplantation in children. Molecular barcoding with unique molecular identifiers was used for the TCRbeta library. TCRdb reprocessed the PCR reads via MiXCR and lists one record per CDR3 protein. The sample has roughly 310,000 distinct CDR3 sequences, around 20% seen once. The sequenced sample was PBMCs, mostly from graft donor cells, obtained 180 days after TCRalphabeta/CD19-depleted stem cell transplant. The receptors shown here come from a male patient between 5 and 17 years old who had a stem cell transplant for acute lymphoblastic leukemia, so the T cells may come from the graft donor.

This clonotype has more than one count but fewer than ten. The chain combines TRBV5-8 with TRBJ2-1, with D tentatively TRBD2 (6 bases). CDR1 is SGHTS and CDR2 is YDEGEE in the germline V gene. V lost 2 bases to trimming and J lost 8 bases, with 17 bases between them. This CDR3 has 15 residues. The CDR3 DNA reads as TGTGCCAGCAGCTTATGGATTAATAGCGGCGATGAGCAGTTCTTC. It yields the protein CASSLWINSGDEQFF.

The genes are TRBV18 and TRBJ1-1, with a weak D call TRBD1 (6 bases). Trimming took 4 bases from V and 1 from J, leaving 10 bases between them. The CDR3 is made up of 14 amino acids. From germline, CDR1 is KGHSH and CDR2 LQKENI. The CDR3 protein is CASSLTGTNTEAFF. The CDR3 DNA is TGTGCCAGCTCACTAACAGGGACGAACACTGAAGCTTTCTTT.

The chain joins TRBV9 to TRBJ1-2; TRBD1 is a possible D gene (5 bases). Germline assignment: CDR1 SGDLS and CDR2 YYNGEE. Trimming shortened V by 0 bases and J by 3 bases, and 6 bases separated the two germline ends. The length of the CDR3 is 13 residues. CDR3 sequence reads: CASSVGQHYGYTF. The CDR3 DNA reads as TGTGCCAGCAGCGTAGGACAGCACTATGGCTACACCTTC.

The sample holds one count of this clonotype. The rearrangement joins TRBV3-1 to TRBJ1-1; 9 bases are a match to TRBD1. The CDR3 has 15 amino acids. CDR1 LGHDT and CDR2 YNNKEL come from the germline V gene (reference sequence). The J segment lost 4 bases and the V segment lost 2 bases, leaving 5 bases of the junction unmatched. The chain's CDR3 is CASSQRDRGGTEAFF. The CDR3, as DNA: TGTGCCAGCAGCCAACGTGACAGGGGGGGCACTGAAGCTTTCTTT.

This clonotype was seen many times. J is TRBJ2-1 and V is TRBV29-1, with D maybe TRBD1 (5 bases). This CDR3 has 12 amino acids. Trimming took off 7 bases at V and 10 bases at J, with 17 bases between the two ends. Germline CDR1 SQVTM, CDR2 ANQGSEA. The CDR3 protein is CSAWGQGLEQFF. Here the CDR3 DNA reads TGCAGCGCTTGGGGTCAGGGCTTGGAGCAGTTCTTC.

This sequence joins TRBV7-8 and TRBJ2-5; TRBD2 agrees at 8 bases. Losses at the gene ends were 2 bases for V and 5 bases for J; bases not matched to a gene: 4. The CDR3 is 14 residues long. The germline gives CDR1 SGHVS, CDR2 FQNEAQ. The CDR3 protein is CASSLIAGLETQYF. The CDR3 DNA sequence: TGTGCCAGCAGCTTAATAGCGGGACTGGAGACCCAGTACTTC.

V and J are TRBV5-4 and TRBJ2-2; the D is unclear. Germline CDR1 and CDR2: SGHNT and YYREEE (reference sequence). Trimming took 4 bases from V and 5 from J, leaving 15 bases between them. This CDR3 has 15 residues. CDR3: CASSPRSTTTGELFF. The CDR3 coding sequence is TGTGCCAGCAGCCCCCGGAGTACCACAACCGGGGAGCTGTTTTTT.

CDR3 sequence: CASSYSGGGQPQHF. The CDR3 bases are TGTGCCAGCAGTTACTCGGGGGGCGGCCAGCCCCAGCATTTT. The chain combines TRBV6-5 with TRBJ1-5, with D perhaps TRBD1 (6 bases). The CDR3 covers 14 residues. Germline V gene lookup returns CDR1 MNHEY and CDR2 SVGAGI. V lost 0 bases, J lost 7 bases, and 10 bases lay in between.

This chain uses TRBV29-1 with TRBJ2-7, with 8 bases identical to TRBD1. CDR3 length: 13 amino acids. V lost 7 bases, J lost 3 bases, and 8 bases stayed unmatched. The germline V gene has CDR1 SQVTM and CDR2 ANQGSEA. The CDR3: CSAYLRGLYEQYF. The DNA for the CDR3 is TGCAGCGCTTATCTCAGGGGGCTCTACGAGCAGTACTTC.

This clonotype appeared a few times. The chain has TRBV20-1 and TRBJ2-3; tentatively, D is TRBD2 (6 bases). The germline V gene has CDR1 DFQATT and CDR2 SNEGSKA (reference sequence). The CDR3 runs to 15 residues. Trimming took 5 bases from V and 2 from J, leaving 17 bases between them. DNA for the CDR3: TGCAGTGCTCATTATCGGACTACATCCACAGATACGCAGTATTTT. This codes for CSAHYRTTSTDTQYF.